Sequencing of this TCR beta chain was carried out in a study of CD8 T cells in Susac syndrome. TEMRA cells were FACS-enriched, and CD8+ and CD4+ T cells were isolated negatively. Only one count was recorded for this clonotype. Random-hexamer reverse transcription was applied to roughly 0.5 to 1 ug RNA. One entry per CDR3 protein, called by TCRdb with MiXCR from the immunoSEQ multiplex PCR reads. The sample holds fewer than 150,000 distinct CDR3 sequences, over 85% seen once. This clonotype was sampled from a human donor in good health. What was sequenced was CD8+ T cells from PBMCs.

CDR3 DNA sequence: TGTGCCAGCAGTGACTCGACTAGCGGGTACAATGAGCAGTTCTTC. It translates to CASSDSTSGYNEQFF. The chain joins TRBV6-4 to TRBJ2-1, with 10 bases lining up with TRBD2. This CDR3 region has 15 residues. V dropped 0 bases and J dropped 4; count of bases not matched to a gene: 0. CDR1 is MRHNA, CDR2 SNTAGT, per germline.